Listed below are T cell receptor beta chains from one sample, sequenced in a study of T-cell memory formation after mild COVID-19. TCRdb used MiXCR to reprocess the 5' RACE reads, holding one entry per CDR3 protein. The sample records 240,000 or so distinct CDR3 sequences, around 10% being singletons. Specimen: PBMCs or a T cell subset sorted from them (not recorded which). The source is a man aged 18 to 29 who had mild COVID-19 (a few samples of this study predate the infection). Cell type and time point are not known. Both conserved end residues are part of each CDR3. The D gene is left open where the match is weak. Clone size appears in some rows only: once, few, many, or a class for an expanded clone.

J: TRBJ2-1
size: few
D: TRBD2
V: TRBV6-6
DNA: TGTGCCAGCAGTTACTTGACTAGCGGGGGGCCTAGCTCCTACAATGAGCAGTTCTTC
CDR3: CASSYLTSGGPSSYNEQFF

J: TRBJ1-2
size: many
D: .
V: TRBV10-3
DNA: TGTGCCATCAGTGAATTCGGCCAGGGGAATGGCTACACCTTC
CDR3: CAISEFGQGNGYTF

J: TRBJ2-3
size: .
D: .
V: TRBV20-1
DNA: TGCAGTGGGAGGCTAGAGACAGATACGCAGTATTTT
CDR3: CSGRLETDTQYF

J: TRBJ2-1
size: many
D: .
V: TRBV20-1
DNA: TGCAGTGCTACGGTGGGGCACTTC
CDR3: CSATVGHF

J: TRBJ2-1
size: few
D: TRBD1
V: TRBV29-1
DNA: TGCAGCATGGGCGGGGACAGGGGATTCAATGAGCAGTTCTTC
CDR3: CSMGGDRGFNEQFF

J: TRBJ1-1
size: .
D: .
V: TRBV5-5
DNA: TGTGCCAGCAGCTTGGAGGGCTCGAACACTGAAGCTTTCTTT
CDR3: CASSLEGSNTEAFF

J: TRBJ2-5
size: few
D: .
V: TRBV4-3
DNA: TGCGCCAGCAGCCAAGAGTCAGGGAACGTACGGGGGGAGACCCAGTACTTC
CDR3: CASSQESGNVRGETQYF

J: TRBJ2-3
size: few
D: .
V: TRBV5-6
DNA: TGTGCCAGCAGCCCCCCGGGACTGAGAGGAGATACGCAGTATTTT
CDR3: CASSPPGLRGDTQYF

J: TRBJ2-7
size: .
D: TRBD1
V: TRBV5-6
DNA: TGTGCCAGCAGCTTCCGGGACAGGGAAATTCACGAGCAGTACTTC
CDR3: CASSFRDREIHEQYF

J: TRBJ1-1
size: .
D: .
V: TRBV7-9
DNA: TGTGCCAGCAGCTTCCAGACAGTAGGGCACACTGAAGCTTTCTTT
CDR3: CASSFQTVGHTEAFF

J: TRBJ2-1
size: few
D: .
V: TRBV20-1
DNA: TGCAGTGCTAGAGAGGGGGGGACAGAGGCTGGTGAGCAGTTCTTC
CDR3: CSAREGGTEAGEQFF

J: TRBJ1-1
size: .
D: .
V: TRBV6-6
DNA: TGTGCCAGCAGGCCCGGGACCTTGAACACTGAAGCTTTCTTT
CDR3: CASRPGTLNTEAFF

J: TRBJ1-3
size: few
D: TRBD1
V: TRBV12-3/TRBV12-4
DNA: TGTGCCAGCACCCCCCGGGACAGTGGAAACACCATATATTTT
CDR3: CASTPRDSGNTIYF

J: TRBJ2-7
size: .
D: .
V: TRBV20-1
DNA: TGCAGTGGACCCGGAGGGGTCGACGAGCAGTACTTC
CDR3: CSGPGGVDEQYF

J: TRBJ2-3
size: .
D: .
V: TRBV5-1
DNA: TGCGCCAGCAGGGGCCCCCCGCTGGATACGCAGTATTTT
CDR3: CASRGPPLDTQYF

J: TRBJ2-1
size: .
D: TRBD1
V: TRBV6-2/TRBV6-3
DNA: TGTGCCAGCAGTTTCTACGGACAGGGCGGTTACAATGAGCAGTTCTTC
CDR3: CASSFYGQGGYNEQFF

J: TRBJ2-3
size: .
D: TRBD2
V: TRBV9
DNA: TGTGCCAGCAGCGAAAGGGGACCTAGCGGGGGGGCCCCAGATACGCAGTATTTT
CDR3: CASSERGPSGGAPDTQYF

J: TRBJ1-4
size: few
D: .
V: TRBV7-2
DNA: TGTGCCAGCAGCTTATCCGGCCTAACTAATGAAAAACTGTTTTTT
CDR3: CASSLSGLTNEKLFF

J: TRBJ1-5
size: .
D: .
V: TRBV7-2
DNA: TGTGCCAGCAGCCAGAGCTCCGGGACCAATCAGCCCCAGCATTTT
CDR3: CASSQSSGTNQPQHF

J: TRBJ2-3
size: few
D: TRBD2
V: TRBV7-9
DNA: TGTGCCAGCAGCTTAGGGGCTAGCGGCGCAGATACGCAGTATTTT
CDR3: CASSLGASGADTQYF

J: TRBJ1-6
size: .
D: TRBD1
V: TRBV20-1
DNA: TGCAGTGCTTCCCGACAGGGGTTTGATAATTCACCCCTCCACTTT
CDR3: CSASRQGFDNSPLHF

J: TRBJ2-3
size: .
D: TRBD2
V: TRBV6-2/TRBV6-3
DNA: TGTGCCAGCAGGGGACTAGCGGGGAAGTCAGATACGCAGTATTTT
CDR3: CASRGLAGKSDTQYF

J: TRBJ2-2
size: .
D: .
V: TRBV7-9
DNA: TGTGCCAGCATCCTGGCCAATACCGGGGAGCTGTTTTTT
CDR3: CASILANTGELFF

J: TRBJ2-2
size: .
D: .
V: TRBV28
DNA: TGTGCCAGCAGTTTACCAGAGGGCACCGGGGAGCTGTTTTTT
CDR3: CASSLPEGTGELFF

J: TRBJ2-1
size: many
D: .
V: TRBV18
DNA: TGTGCCAGCTCACCCTGGGCCAAGGAGCAGTTCTTC
CDR3: CASSPWAKEQFF

J: TRBJ1-5
size: .
D: .
V: TRBV12-3/TRBV12-4
DNA: TGTGCCACCAGTGGAGGGGTTAGCAATCAGCCCCAGCATTTT
CDR3: CATSGGVSNQPQHF

J: TRBJ2-2
size: .
D: TRBD1
V: TRBV5-1
DNA: TGCGCCAGCACCCACAGGGGGGAGACCGGGGAGCTGTTTTTT
CDR3: CASTHRGETGELFF

J: TRBJ2-3
size: few
D: .
V: TRBV21-1
DNA: TGTGCCAGCAGCAAAGTTGTGTTCTGGCGGAGCACAGATACGCAGTATTTT
CDR3: CASSKVVFWRSTDTQYF

J: TRBJ2-3
size: few
D: .
V: TRBV9
DNA: TGTGCCAGCAGCGTAAAGGGGGGCACAGATACGCAGTATTTT
CDR3: CASSVKGGTDTQYF

J: TRBJ2-3
size: many
D: TRBD1
V: TRBV7-2
DNA: TGTGCCAGCAGCTTGGGGACAGGGCCCACAGATACGCAGTATTTT
CDR3: CASSLGTGPTDTQYF

J: TRBJ2-3
size: few
D: TRBD2
V: TRBV30
DNA: TGTGCCTGGAGACGGAGTGCGGGGGGTGTCCTTGGGGATACGCAGTATTTT
CDR3: CAWRRSAGGVLGDTQYF

J: TRBJ1-5
size: few
D: TRBD1
V: TRBV27
DNA: TGTGCCAGCAGTTCCGGGACAGGGGGAAAGCAGCCCCAGCATTTT
CDR3: CASSSGTGGKQPQHF

J: TRBJ1-1
size: .
D: .
V: TRBV3-1
DNA: TGTGCCAGCAGCATACAGGCTTCGAACACTGAAGCTTTCTTT
CDR3: CASSIQASNTEAFF

J: TRBJ1-2
size: few
D: TRBD1
V: TRBV5-5
DNA: TGTGCCAGCAGCCTCCGGGACAGCCCCTATGGCTACACCTTC
CDR3: CASSLRDSPYGYTF

J: TRBJ1-2
size: .
D: TRBD1
V: TRBV5-1
DNA: TGCGCCAGCAGCTTGGTTTCGGGTGGACAGGGATCCTATGGCTACACCTTC
CDR3: CASSLVSGGQGSYGYTF

J: TRBJ2-1
size: .
D: .
V: TRBV6-6
DNA: TGTGCCAGCAGTTTGCCCCTCTCCTACAATGAGCAGTTCTTC
CDR3: CASSLPLSYNEQFF

J: TRBJ2-3
size: .
D: TRBD2
V: TRBV20-1
DNA: TGCAGTGCCCTATCGGGAGGGTCCGGCACAGATACGCAGTATTTT
CDR3: CSALSGGSGTDTQYF

J: TRBJ1-3
size: .
D: .
V: TRBV15
DNA: TGTGCCACCAGCAGAGATTGGGGCCCTGGAAACACCATATATTTT
CDR3: CATSRDWGPGNTIYF

J: TRBJ2-3
size: few
D: TRBD2
V: TRBV18
DNA: TGTGCCAGCTCACCGGGACTAGCGGGGGCAGATACGCAGTATTTT
CDR3: CASSPGLAGADTQYF

J: TRBJ1-2
size: few
D: .
V: TRBV20-1
DNA: TGCAGTGCTAGAGATTGGAATAACTATGGCTACACCTTC
CDR3: CSARDWNNYGYTF

J: TRBJ2-2
size: few
D: .
V: TRBV10-3
DNA: TGTGCCATCAGTGAGTCGTACACCGGGGAGCTGTTTTTT
CDR3: CAISESYTGELFF

J: TRBJ2-5
size: .
D: TRBD2
V: TRBV7-2
DNA: TGTGCCAGCGGACCTTCTAGCGGGGGGATACTTTCATTCCAAGAGACCCAGTACTTC
CDR3: CASGPSSGGILSFQETQYF

J: TRBJ1-2
size: once
D: .
V: TRBV7-9
DNA: TGTGCCAGCAGCCAACTAAACTATGGCTACACCTTC
CDR3: CASSQLNYGYTF

J: TRBJ2-1
size: many
D: .
V: TRBV5-1
DNA: TGCGCCAGCAGCTTGGATGATCGAGCCGTGCGGGGCAGAGCGTTCTTC
CDR3: CASSLDDRAVRGRAFF

J: TRBJ2-7
size: many
D: .
V: TRBV5-1
DNA: TGCGCCAGCAGCTTATGGGGGGACATCATCTACGAGCAGTACTTC
CDR3: CASSLWGDIIYEQYF

J: TRBJ2-7
size: few
D: .
V: TRBV14
DNA: TGTGCCAGCAGCCAACGAATACAGGGCCTAGGGGAGCAGTACTTC
CDR3: CASSQRIQGLGEQYF

J: TRBJ2-5
size: many
D: .
V: TRBV29-1
DNA: TGCAGCGTCTGGGACTCCACGCACCAAGAGACCCAGTACTTC
CDR3: CSVWDSTHQETQYF

J: TRBJ1-1
size: many
D: .
V: TRBV4-3
DNA: TGCGCCAGCAGCCAAAGGGCGGCGGAGGGGAGAAACACTGAAGCTTTCTTT
CDR3: CASSQRAAEGRNTEAFF